This TCR beta chain was recovered during a study of molecular identifiers for immune sequencing clone quantification (dated by TCRdb to the late 2010s). Turning to the overall study: For a replicate experiment, the RNA from either about 20,000 or 100,000 naive CD8 T cells was divided into five aliquots, and four of those aliquots went on to sequencing. This methods study used CD8 T cells to benchmark TCR RNA copy counting and molecular-identifier clustering-based TCR repertoire sequencing (MIDCIRS). Points the paper makes about the study in general: Naive libraries contained spiked-in Jurkat TCR RNA (around ten copies' worth), which is not part of the donor repertoire. Without barcode sub-clustering, chimeric consensus sequences inflated TCR diversity; chimeras reached as high as 47%. Clones above 20 RNA copies held over 99% of molecules in CMV-specific effector cells but under 1% in naive cells. Modeling indicated approximately 3.2 TCR RNA copies recovered per cell, compared with 7.5 to 10 by digital PCR, which implies a capture efficiency of 25% to 35%. Spiked-in Jurkat TCR RNA equivalent to a single cell was reported to be detectable even among one million naive CD8 T cells. Identical TCR molecules sharing a barcode could cause highly expanded clone sizes to be underestimated.

The library was produced with PCR. Sequencing took place on a NextSeq 500. Bulk TCR libraries were prepared as previously described, using TCR primers listed in Table S5. Purification of total RNA was performed with the Qiagen AllPrep DNA/RNA kit. Reads from multiple sequencing runs of the same library were pooled before analysis. The original methods were these. Only reads with exact TCR constant sequence were kept, trimmed to 150 nt, and grouped by their 12-nt molecular barcodes. Reads in each barcode group were sub-clustered using a 15% Levenshtein threshold, and a quality-weighted consensus sequence was built for each RNA molecule. Non-functional sequences were filtered out, along with any lower-count sequence sitting one edit away from another sequence. Based on a fit of two negative binomial distributions, barcode sub-clusters having less than 20% of the maximum read count were discarded. The raw public reads went through TCRdb reprocessing: fastp at Q25, MiXCR clone calling, in-frame beta chains kept. All rows with the same CDR3 protein become a single entry with the most common DNA and genes. V and J calls and clone size were set by TCRdb, not the authors. The table for this sample lists roughly 97,000 distinct CDR3 sequences; 20% to 25% of them were counted only once. Together, the top ten hold approximately 0.91% of the sample.

Libraries of naive CD8 T cells were generated from roughly 20,000 to 1,000,000 sorted cells, with 10%, 30% or 50% of the purified RNA used. On a BD FACSAria II, naive CD8 T cells were FACS-sorted as CD8+CD4-CCR7+CD45RA+ and collected into RLT Plus buffer. To test detection sensitivity, Jurkat RNA equivalent to more than 8 TCR copies was spiked into samples of roughly 18,000-1,000,000 naive CD8 T cells. Enrichment of CD8 T cells was done with RosetteSep CD8+ T Cell Enrichment Cocktail plus Ficoll-Paque, and ACK red cell lysis came afterward. Many counts were recorded for this clonotype. Its antigen is unknown. There are no base qualities to consult, and no much larger clone falls within one base. The CDR1 and CDR2 encoded by the germline V gene are LGHNA and YSLEER. V lost 0 bases and J lost 5 bases; the stretch between them is 13 bases long. Measured from the cysteine to the phenylalanine, the CDR3 is 15 residues long. Of the read, only the CDR3 DNA is kept; its 45 bases are in frame from base 1.

The sequencing input was naive CD8+ T cells from blood, with Jurkat cell RNA spiked in. The cell subset or site label corresponds to: FACS-sorted CD8+CD4-CCR7+CD45RA+ naive T cells. In this chain, TRBV4-3 is recombined with TRBJ2-5; the D gene cannot be resolved reliably. The source of this sequence is a human donor in good health. Some libraries in this study had Jurkat cell RNA spiked in. The encoded CDR3 is CASSQDWVASETQYF. The nucleotide sequence reads as follows: TGCGCCAGCAGCCAAGATTGGGTAGCCAGCGAGACCCAGTACTTC.